Shown below are 18 T cell receptor beta chains from a single sample sequenced in a study of graft-versus-host responses after intestinal transplantation. Their cognate antigens are unknown. Sequencing was performed with immunoSEQ multiplex PCR; in TCRdb, only in-frame clones are kept and a portion is missing. Among around 90,000 clones listed, over 85% were seen once. Sequenced material: unstimulated CD4+ T cells sorted from spleen or lymph node cells, taken before intestinal transplant. All receptors derive from a human donor who received an intestinal transplant.

This clone was observed a single time. The chain combines TRBV18 with TRBJ2-1; no reliable D call. The germline V gene has CDR1 KGHSH and CDR2 LQKENI. The CDR3 has 12 amino acids. V lost 2 bases to trimming and J lost 8 bases, with 7 bases between them. The CDR3 DNA is TGTGCCAGCTCACCAAACGGAGATGAGCAGTTCTTC. It codes for CASSPNGDEQFF.

The V gene is TRBV7-2, the J gene TRBJ2-7; D call uncertain. This CDR3 is built from 13 residues. V was trimmed by 6 bases and J by 1 base, leaving 10 bases between them. CDR1 is SGHTA, CDR2 FQGNSA, per germline. The CDR3 DNA reads TGTGCCAGCAGAGGCGGCAGTTCCTACGAGCAGTACTTC. This gives the protein CASRGGSSYEQYF.

This clone was detected only once. The chain links TRBV5-1 to TRBJ2-7; 14 nucleotides agree with TRBD2. The CDR3 length is 21 residues. The germline CDR1 and CDR2 sequences are SGHRS and YFSETQ. Trimming removed 10 bases from V and 0 bases from J; junction bases left unmatched: 24. CDR3 coding DNA: TGCGCCGGACCCGGGACAGGGGCCAACTTAGGGACTAGCGGGAGCTCCTACGAGCAGTACTTC. Its protein is CAGPGTGANLGTSGSSYEQYF.

The V gene is TRBV6-6, the J gene TRBJ2-3; no clear D. The V gene's germline CDR1 is MNHNY and CDR2 SVGAGI (reference sequence). V lost 2 bases and J 3 bases, leaving 12 bases between the germline ends. This CDR3 is 15 amino acids long. The chain's CDR3 is CASSYPRGETDTQYF. DNA of the CDR3: TGTGCCAGCAGTTACCCGAGAGGCGAGACAGATACGCAGTATTTT.

The rearrangement links TRBV19 to TRBJ1-1, with D possibly TRBD1 on 6 matching bases. The V gene's germline CDR1 is LNHDA and CDR2 SQIVND (reference sequence). V was pared by 3 bases and J by 0 bases, with 14 bases between. The CDR3 consists of 16 residues. CDR3 DNA: TGTGCCAGTAGTATTGCAGGGGCTGCCCTGAACACTGAAGCTTTCTTT. This gives the protein CASSIAGAALNTEAFF.

The chain couples TRBV27 to TRBJ2-1; D uncertain. The CDR3 is made up of 18 amino acids. CDR1 and CDR2 from the germline V gene are MNHEY and SMNVEV (reference sequence). V lost 5 bases to trimming and J lost 5 bases, with 25 bases between them. CDR3 DNA: TGTGCCAGCAGTCCGACGGCCCGACTGCCGGGCTACAACAATGAGCAGTTCTTC. Amino acid sequence: CASSPTARLPGYNNEQFF.

The chain uses TRBV30 and TRBJ1-2; 7 nucleotides match TRBD1. Per germline, CDR1 GTSNPN and CDR2 SVGIG (reference sequence). The CDR3 is 14 residues long. V was pared by 0 bases and J by 10 bases, with 11 bases of the junction left unmatched. The CDR3 sequence: CAWSVRRGPGAYTF. CDR3 DNA: TGTGCCTGGAGTGTTAGGAGGGGGCCTGGTGCCTACACCTTC.

The chain employs TRBV11-2 and TRBJ2-1, with 12 bases identical to TRBD2. The CDR3 totals 19 residues. The germline V gene encodes CDR1 SGHAT and CDR2 FQNNGV. With V trimmed by 5 bases and J by 0 bases, 11 bases remained unmatched. Here the CDR3 DNA reads TGTGCCAGCAGCCCAAGCGGACTAGCGGGATTGCCCTCCTACAATGAGCAGTTCTTC. It is translated as CASSPSGLAGLPSYNEQFF.

The V and J genes are TRBV27 and TRBJ1-6; TRBD1 agrees at 8 bases. CDR1 and CDR2 (germline): MNHEY, SMNVEV (reference sequence). The CDR3 is 15 amino acids. Trimming cost V 7 bases and J 7 bases; bases outside gene matches: 9. CDR3 DNA sequence: TGTGCCAGCAAGGACAGGGTCTTGGTGAATTCACCCCTCCACTTT. As protein: CASKDRVLVNSPLHF.

This rearrangement joins TRBV7-9 to TRBJ2-1, with 16 positions matching TRBD2. CDR3 size: 18 residues. J gave up 3 bases and V 3 bases, and 5 bases lay outside the gene matches. CDR1 and CDR2 from the germline V gene are SEHNR and FQNEAQ (reference sequence). The CDR3 DNA sequence: TGTGCCAGCAGCTTTGAGGGACTAGCGGGAGGGGACTACAATGAGCAGTTCTTC. This sequence encodes CASSFEGLAGGDYNEQFF.

The V and J genes are TRBV28 and TRBJ2-7; D gene unclear. Germline V gene lookup returns CDR1 MDHEN and CDR2 SYDVKM. V was trimmed by 3 bases and J by 0 bases, leaving 3 bases between them. This CDR3 comprises 12 residues. CDR3 sequence: CASSLDSYEQYF. CDR3 DNA sequence: TGTGCCAGCAGTTTGGACTCCTACGAGCAGTACTTC.

The V call is TRBV5-1, the J call TRBJ1-2, with 7 bases identical to TRBD1. Germline values: CDR1 SGHRS, CDR2 YFSETQ. The CDR3 extends over 14 amino acids. Unmatched junction bases numbered 4, after V lost 0 bases and J lost 5 bases. The CDR3 loop is CASSLEGAGYGYTF. CDR3 coding DNA: TGCGCCAGCAGCTTGGAGGGGGCTGGGTATGGCTACACCTTC.

This clone was observed a handful of times. CDR3 residues: CASSGQRSNYGYTF. In nucleotides, the CDR3 is TGTGCCAGCAGTGGACAGCGTTCTAACTATGGCTACACCTTC. V and J are TRBV2 and TRBJ1-2, with D perhaps matching TRBD1 (5 bases). The CDR3 sequence is 14 residues long. Trimming removed 4 bases from V and 0 bases from J, with 9 bases in between. Looked up from germline, CDR1 is SNHLY and CDR2 is FYNNEI.

The chain couples TRBV5-1 to TRBJ1-1, with D maybe TRBD1 (5 bases). Trimming pared 1 base from V and 4 bases from J, leaving 14 bases between. This CDR3 has 15 residues. Germline CDR1 SGHRS, CDR2 YFSETQ. In DNA, the CDR3 is TGCGCCAGCAGCTTGTTCGGAGTCGGGGGCACTGAAGCTTTCTTT. It specifies CASSLFGVGGTEAFF.

The V call is TRBV15, the J call TRBJ2-7; TRBD2 might be the D (5 bases). There are 13 residues in the CDR3. The germline CDR1 and CDR2 sequences are LNHNV and YYDKDF (reference sequence). The ends were cut back, 1 base at V and 3 bases at J, with 7 bases in the middle. CDR3 sequence: CATSRGDYYEQYF. CDR3 nucleotides: TGTGCCACCAGCAGAGGCGACTACTACGAGCAGTACTTC.

The rearrangement uses TRBV2 and TRBJ2-2, with D tentatively TRBD2 (6 bases). There are 16 residues in the CDR3. The germline CDR1 and CDR2 sequences are SNHLY and FYNNEI. Trimming took off 2 bases at V and 1 base at J, with 11 bases between the two ends. CDR3: CASSERRAMNTGELFF. In nucleotides, the CDR3 is TGTGCCAGCAGTGAAAGGAGGGCGATGAACACCGGGGAGCTGTTTTTT. Complete variable domain (other parts from reference TRBV2 and TRBJ2-2): EPEVTQTPSHQVTQMGQEVILRCVPISNHLYFYWYRQILGQKVEFLVSFYNNEISEKSEIFDDQFSVERPDGSNFTLKIRSTKLEDSAMYFCASSERRAMNTGELFFGEGSRLTVL.

This rearrangement joins TRBV5-1 to TRBJ2-5; D remains unclear. CDR3 length equals 15 residues. Germline-derived CDR1 and CDR2 are SGHRS and YFSETQ. V was shortened by 0 bases and J by 4 bases, with 13 bases between the two germline ends. CDR3 residues: CASSLAAPTLETQYF. CDR3 in DNA: TGCGCCAGCAGCTTGGCAGCGCCTACATTAGAGACCCAGTACTTC. The full variable domain, in which reference TRBV5-1 and TRBJ2-5 provide the parts outside the CDR3, is KAGVTQTPRYLIKTRGQQVTLSCSPISGHRSVSWYQQTPGQGLQFLFEYFSETQRNKGNFPGRFSGRQFSNSRSEMNVSTLELGDSALYLCASSLAAPTLETQYFGPGTRLLVL.

The rearrangement uses TRBV5-8 and TRBJ1-2; D call uncertain. The V gene lost 0 bases and the J gene lost 7 bases, with 16 bases spanning the gap. The CDR3 totals 15 residues. Looked up from germline, CDR1 is SGHTS and CDR2 is YDEGEE. In nucleotides, the CDR3 is TGTGCCAGCAGCTTGGCGCGGTTCGTTAGTGGTGGCTACACCTTC. It codes for CASSLARFVSGGYTF.